The 23 T cell receptor beta chains below all came from one sample that was sequenced in a study of blood T cells in healthy people across ages. For the second PCR, which ran for roughly 7 to 11 cycles, a sample-barcoded 5' primer and a J-beta primer mix were used. TCRdb reprocessed the 5' RACE reads with MiXCR, giving one entry per CDR3 protein. The sample has fewer than 1,200,000 distinct CDR3 sequences; under 30% are singletons. Another study also made use of these data, one on T cells of mothers and their children.

Sequenced sample: blood. The receptors come from a girl aged 2-15 years in good health.

Regarding this clonotype: A read error may account for a junction end that differs from germline. This sequence joins TRBV6-5 and TRBJ2-1; a possible D gene is TRBD2 (6 bases). From germline, CDR1 is MNHEY and CDR2 SVGAGI. The CDR3 length is 15 residues. In DNA, the CDR3 is TGTGTCAGCAGTGCAGTTCGGGAGCAGGTCAATGAGCAGTTCTTC. The encoded protein is CVSSAVREQVNEQFF.

This clonotype was recorded a few times. The V call is TRBV7-2, the J call TRBJ1-5; D not resolved. Germline CDR1 and CDR2: SGHTA and FQGNSA. The CDR3 covers 14 residues. Trimming stripped 1 base from V and 4 bases from J, with 8 bases between. CDR3 sequence reads: CASSLVLNNQPQHF. The CDR3 region has the DNA TGTGCCAGCAGCTTAGTACTGAATAATCAGCCCCAGCATTTT.

This rearrangement joins TRBV5-1 to TRBJ1-3; 9 bases fit TRBD1. This CDR3 is 16 amino acids long. CDR1 and CDR2 from the germline V gene are SGHRS and YFSETQ. V gave up 4 bases and J gave up 0 bases; unmatched junction bases: 5. The DNA for the CDR3 is TGCGCCAGCAGCGCCCGACAGGGGGGCTCTGGAAACACCATATATTTT. Its protein is CASSARQGGSGNTIYF.

J is TRBJ2-1 and V is TRBV28; no clear D. CDR3 length: 14 amino acids. Germline values: CDR1 MDHEN, CDR2 SYDVKM. The V gene lost 3 bases and the J gene lost 6 bases, with 12 bases spanning the gap. The CDR3 DNA reads TGTGCCAGCAGTTTCGGTCCGACCCCCAATGAGCAGTTCTTC. It encodes CASSFGPTPNEQFF.

This clonotype was recorded many times. This chain joins TRBV3-1 and TRBJ2-5; TRBD1 or TRBD2 may be the D gene (6 bases each). The CDR3 extends over 13 amino acids. V gave up 4 bases and J gave up 1 base, with 7 bases separating them. CDR1 is LGHDT and CDR2 is YNNKEL in the germline V gene (reference sequence). CDR3 nucleotides: TGTGCCAGCAGCCGGGGGGCCCAAGAGACCCAGTACTTC. Residues: CASSRGAQETQYF.

The V gene is TRBV2, the J gene TRBJ2-2; D uncertain. The V gene lost 1 base and the J gene lost 8 bases, with 8 bases spanning the gap. Germline-derived CDR1 and CDR2 are SNHLY and FYNNEI. The CDR3 is 13 amino acids. CDR3 sequence reads: CASSEGMMGELFF. Here the CDR3 DNA reads TGTGCCAGCAGTGAAGGGATGATGGGGGAGCTGTTTTTT.

On this clonotype itself: The conserved final phenylalanine or tryptophan is absent from the CDR3, which likely points to a read error. The V gene is TRBV6-1, the J gene TRBJ2-5; D is possibly TRBD2 (6 bases). The J call is doubtful: the DNA matches TRBJ2-1 better. This CDR3 region has 15 residues. The germline V gene has CDR1 MNHNS and CDR2 SASEGT. The CDR3 DNA reads TGTGCCAGCAGTGAAGCGGGAGGAAGCTACAATGAGCAGTTCTCC. Its protein product is CASSEAGGSYNEQFS.

The V call is TRBV10-3, the J call TRBJ1-1, with 8 bases fitting TRBD1. Germline trimming cut 6 bases from V and 5 bases from J; bases unmatched to any gene: 2. The CDR3 runs to 12 residues. Germline CDR1 reads ENHRY; CDR2 reads SYGVKD. CDR3 in amino acids: CAISDRGTEAFF. The CDR3 bases are TGTGCCATCAGCGACAGGGGAACTGAAGCTTTCTTT.

This clonotype was detected ten times or more. The chain has TRBV6-6 and TRBJ2-5; no definite D call. Germline CDR1 MNHNY, CDR2 SVGAGI (reference sequence). This CDR3 comprises 15 residues. The V and J ends lost 4 bases and 1 base respectively, with 13 bases between them. Here the CDR3 DNA reads TGTGCCAGCAGTTCCTCCAGTGGTTCCCAAGAGACCCAGTACTTC. This codes for CASSSSSGSQETQYF.

This chain joins TRBV11-2 and TRBJ2-4; TRBD2 matches at 11 bases. This CDR3 is 18 amino acids long. Germline V gives CDR1 SGHAT, CDR2 FQNNGV. Losses at the gene ends were 2 bases for V and 1 base for J; bases not matched to a gene: 7. This CDR3 reads CASSLRPSGRKAKNIQYF. The CDR3 bases are TGTGCCAGCAGCTTAAGGCCTAGCGGGAGGAAGGCCAAAAACATTCAGTACTTC.

This clonotype was picked up a small number of times. The chain carries TRBV4-1 and TRBJ2-5, with D possibly TRBD1 on 7 matching bases. Trimming removed 2 bases from V and 5 bases from J, with 21 bases in between. CDR3 length: 17 amino acids. CDR1 MGHRA and CDR2 YSYEKL come from the germline V gene. The CDR3 DNA follows: TGCGCCAGCAGCCAAAGGGCGGGACCTCCACAGGGGGAGACCCAGTACTTC. It encodes CASSQRAGPPQGETQYF.

Regarding this clonotype: This may come from a read error, since a much larger clone is one base off. This chain links TRBV27 with TRBJ2-1; TRBD2 agrees at 8 bases. The J call could be wrong; TRBJ2-7 is a better fit for the DNA end. This CDR3 is 12 amino acids long. Germline CDR1 reads MNHEY; CDR2 reads SMNVEV (reference sequence). In DNA form, the CDR3 reads TGTGCCAGCGGGACTAGTCCGTACGAGCAGTACTTC. Translated: CASGTSPYEQYF.

The genes are TRBV5-1 and TRBJ2-7; weak D call: TRBD2 (6 bases). The germline V gene encodes CDR1 SGHRS and CDR2 YFSETQ. Trimming shortened V by 6 bases and J by 2 bases, and 18 bases separated the two germline ends. The CDR3 runs 15 residues. CDR3 sequence: CASTIAREDPYEQYF. CDR3 bases: TGCGCCAGCACCATTGCGAGGGAGGACCCCTACGAGCAGTACTTC.

This chain uses TRBV20-1 with TRBJ1-3; TRBD1 might be the D (5 bases). The length of the CDR3 is 14 residues. Germline V gives CDR1 DFQATT, CDR2 SNEGSKA (reference sequence). The V gene lost 6 bases and the J gene lost 3 bases, with 15 bases spanning the gap. CDR3 in DNA: TGCAGTGCCGGGGGAGCGGGGAATGGAAACACCATATATTTT. Protein product: CSAGGAGNGNTIYF.

This clonotype has more than one count but fewer than ten. This chain links TRBV27 with TRBJ2-1; TRBD2 might be the D (6 bases). Germline V gene data show CDR1 as MNHEY and CDR2 as SMNVEV (reference sequence). The CDR3 has 11 amino acids. The V gene lost 6 bases and the J gene lost 15 bases, with 15 bases spanning the gap. CDR3 region: CASRVRDFLFF. The DNA for the CDR3 is TGTGCCAGCAGGGTCCGGGACTTTTTGTTCTTC.

This clonotype was counted a few times. CDR3 sequence: CASSSASDTQYF. As DNA, the CDR3 is TGTGCCAGCAGTAGTGCCTCTGATACGCAGTATTTT. The chain uses TRBV2 and TRBJ2-3, with unresolved D. Between the trimmed V and J ends, which lost 5 bases and 6 bases, there was a span of 9 bases. CDR3 size: 12 residues. From germline, CDR1 is SNHLY and CDR2 FYNNEI.

This chain connects TRBV2 to TRBJ2-5; 7 bases match TRBD2. Germline CDR1 and CDR2: SNHLY and FYNNEI. The J segment lost 2 bases and the V segment lost 0 bases, leaving 6 bases of the junction unmatched. This CDR3 is 16 amino acids long. CDR3 bases: TGTGCCAGCAGTGAAGCGTGGACGGGGGGACAAGAGACCCAGTACTTC. The encoded protein is CASSEAWTGGQETQYF.

V usage is TRBV14 and J usage is TRBJ2-7, with D possibly being TRBD2 (5 bases). CDR3 length equals 18 residues. V gave up 1 base and J gave up 3 bases, with 22 bases separating them. Germline CDR1 and CDR2: SGHDN and FVKESK. CDR3 sequence: CASSQGSVTRASIYEQYF. In nucleotides, the CDR3 is TGTGCCAGCAGCCAAGGATCTGTGACGCGGGCATCGATCTACGAGCAGTACTTC.

This sequence joins TRBV19 and TRBJ1-2; TRBD1 matches at 7 bases. The CDR3 sequence is 11 residues long. Germline CDR1 is LNHDA and CDR2 is SQIVND (reference sequence). V shed 11 bases and J 5 bases; nucleotides not matched to a gene: 5. CDR3 DNA: TGTGCCGCAAAACAGGGGTATGGCTACACCTTC. Its protein is CAAKQGYGYTF.

The V and J genes are TRBV29-1 and TRBJ2-7; D gene unclear. V was shortened by 6 bases and J by 2 bases, with 11 bases between the two germline ends. The CDR3 is 12 amino acids. Germline V CDR1 and CDR2: SQVTM, ANQGSEA. CDR3 in DNA: TGCAGCGTGACAACCGACGCCTACGAGCAGTACTTC. This codes for CSVTTDAYEQYF.

This clonotype was found many times. The chain employs TRBV11-2 and TRBJ2-1, with D perhaps being TRBD1 or TRBD2 (5 bases each). The V and J ends lost 2 bases and 1 base respectively, with 15 bases between them. The CDR3 extends over 17 amino acids. Germline V gene sequence: CDR1 SGHAT, CDR2 FQNNGV. The CDR3 reads CASSLYGGGGSYNEQFF. The CDR3 DNA follows: TGTGCCAGCAGCTTATATGGGGGTGGGGGTTCCTACAATGAGCAGTTCTTC.

This clonotype was recorded a few times. The rearrangement links TRBV12-3 or TRBV12-4 to TRBJ1-5, with 9 nucleotides matching TRBD1. The V and J ends lost 5 bases and 5 bases, in that order; junction bases with no gene match: 4. The CDR3 has 14 residues. This chain's CDR3 is CASSETGGDQPQHF. For the CDR3, the DNA is TGTGCCAGCAGTGAGACAGGGGGAGATCAGCCCCAGCATTTT.

This clonotype was observed a few times. The rearrangement links TRBV5-1 to TRBJ2-3; no firm D call. This CDR3 is 15 amino acids long. Trimming removed 1 base at V and 4 bases at J, with 13 bases between. The germline V gene has CDR1 SGHRS and CDR2 YFSETQ. CDR3 nucleotides: TGCGCCAGCAGCTTGACGACCCCGGACGCAGATACGCAGTATTTT. The encoded protein is CASSLTTPDADTQYF.